This entry lists 28 T cell receptor beta chains sequenced from one sample in a study of blood T cell repertoires in COVID-19 (TCRdb year 2020). Libraries were made using the immunoSEQ multiplex PCR assay. What TCRdb holds here is the immuneACCESS table cut down to in-frame rearrangements. Part of the clones is not present; checked against another copy, under half of the missing clones reflect an unresolved V gene, and the others are unexplained. The sample yields some 290,000 clones; approximately 90% were counted once. The ten largest account for about 2% of the sample. The sample was peripheral blood. All receptors derive from a woman aged 50 to 60 who had recovered from COVID-19.

With regard to this clone: One junction end does not reproduce the germline sequence, and a read error may be involved. The chain links TRBV18 to TRBJ2-5, with 10 bases that match TRBD2. CDR1 is KGHSH, CDR2 LQKENI, per germline. The CDR3 is 15 amino acids. CDR3 bases: TGTGCCGGCTCACCACCCGGACTAGCGGAAGGAACCCAGTACTTC. This sequence encodes CAGSPPGLAEGTQYF. Combining the CDR3 with reference TRBV18 and TRBJ2-5 gives the whole variable domain NAGVMQNPRHLVRRRGQEARLRCSPMKGHSHVYWYRQLPEEGLKFMVYLQKENIIDESGMPKERFSAEFPKEGPSILRIQQVVRGDSAAYFCAGSPPGLAEGTQYFGPGTRLLVL.

V gene TRBV12-3 or TRBV12-4 combines with J gene TRBJ2-1; no firm D call. The CDR3 has 13 residues. V gave up 4 bases and J gave up 5 bases, with 9 bases separating them. The CDR3 coding sequence is TGTGCCAGCAGTTACCTAGATAACAATGAGCAGTTCTTC. It specifies CASSYLDNNEQFF.

This rearrangement joins TRBV5-6 to TRBJ1-6, with D possibly being TRBD1 (5 bases). CDR1 and CDR2 from the germline V gene are SGHDT and YYEEEE. V lost 0 bases and J 2 bases, leaving 6 bases between the germline ends. The CDR3 has 15 residues. The CDR3 DNA sequence: TGTGCCAGCAGCTTGGGACAGCCCTATAATTCACCCCTCCACTTT. Its protein is CASSLGQPYNSPLHF.

This sequence joins TRBV10-3 and TRBJ2-5; 8 nucleotides line up with TRBD2. The CDR3 runs 13 residues. V shed 9 bases and J 0 bases; nucleotides not matched to a gene: 3. The V gene's germline CDR1 is ENHRY and CDR2 SYGVKD. The CDR3 reads CAMKTSDQETQYF. CDR3 DNA sequence: TGTGCCATGAAGACTAGCGACCAAGAGACCCAGTACTTC.

The chain links TRBV5-4 to TRBJ2-1; 13 bases agree with TRBD2. Germline V CDR1 and CDR2: SGHNT, YYREEE (reference sequence). Losses at the gene ends were 5 bases for V and 2 bases for J; bases not matched to a gene: 4. The length of the CDR3 is 16 residues. The CDR3 sequence: CASSTGLAGAYNEQFF. In nucleotides, the CDR3 is TGTGCCAGCAGTACAGGACTAGCGGGGGCCTACAATGAGCAGTTCTTC.

As for this clone: Germline and junction disagree at one end, which may indicate a read error. The chain is built from TRBV6-2 or TRBV6-3 and TRBJ1-4; 7 bases map to TRBD1. CDR3 length equals 17 residues. Germline V gives CDR1 MNHEY, CDR2 SVGEGT. Here the CDR3 reads CASSYSLGDSNPEELFF. Here the CDR3 DNA reads TGTGCCAGCAGTTACAGCCTGGGGGACAGTAACCCTGAAGAACTGTTTTTT.

J is TRBJ1-3 and V is TRBV9; the D is unclear. Germline CDR1 is SGDLS and CDR2 is YYNGEE. V gave up 3 bases and J gave up 0 bases, with 10 bases separating them. CDR3 length equals 15 residues. CDR3: CASSGALLSGNTIYF. As DNA, the CDR3 is TGTGCCAGCAGCGGGGCCCTGCTCTCTGGAAACACCATATATTTT.

This clone was seen ten or more times. The rearrangement links TRBV5-1 to TRBJ1-2, with TRBD1 matching over 7 bases. Per germline, CDR1 SGHRS and CDR2 YFSETQ. The CDR3 is made up of 13 amino acids. V gave up 1 base and J gave up 6 bases; unmatched junction bases: 3. The CDR3 sequence is CASSLTGVNGYTF. The DNA for the CDR3 is TGCGCCAGCAGCTTGACAGGGGTGAATGGCTACACCTTC.

This clone occurred a few times. The chain has TRBV5-1 and TRBJ1-1, with TRBD1 as a possible D gene (5 bases). This CDR3 comprises 12 residues. Trimming shortened V by 4 bases and J by 9 bases, and 13 bases separated the two germline ends. Germline CDR1 is SGHRS and CDR2 is YFSETQ. DNA for the CDR3: TGCGCCAGCAGCCCTGGAGGGGAAAAAGCTTTCTTT. As protein: CASSPGGEKAFF.

This clone was seen only once. The V gene is TRBV7-3, the J gene TRBJ1-3, with 7 bases matching TRBD1. V gave up 6 bases and J gave up 0 bases; unmatched junction bases: 5. The CDR3 is made up of 15 amino acids. Germline CDR1 is SGHTA and CDR2 is FQGTGA. CDR3: CASSRDSSSGNTIYF. In DNA, the CDR3 is TGTGCCAGCAGTAGGGACAGTAGCTCTGGAAACACCATATATTTT.

J is TRBJ2-3 and V is TRBV6-2 or TRBV6-3; 11 bases agree with TRBD2. Germline CDR1 is MNHEY and CDR2 is SVGEGT. CDR3 length: 15 amino acids. V lost 5 bases to trimming and J lost 3 bases; unmatched junction nucleotides: 4. The CDR3 DNA sequence: TGTGCCAGCAGTCTAGCGGGGGGTTGGACAGATACGCAGTATTTT. Its protein is CASSLAGGWTDTQYF.

The CDR3 reads CASSLALGEGTEAFF. In DNA, the CDR3 is TGCGCCAGCAGCTTGGCCTTAGGGGAGGGGACTGAAGCTTTCTTT. The chain carries TRBV5-1 and TRBJ1-1; a possible D gene is TRBD1 (5 bases). Trimming cost V 0 bases and J 5 bases, with 14 bases left between them. Germline V lookup: CDR1 SGHRS, CDR2 YFSETQ. This CDR3 comprises 15 residues.

The chain joins TRBV4-1 to TRBJ1-1; 7 positions match TRBD1. Looked up from germline, CDR1 is MGHRA and CDR2 is YSYEKL. CDR3 size: 16 residues. Trimming took 4 bases from V and 4 from J; bases not matched to a gene: 12. CDR3 in amino acids: CASSLTKGAVSTEAFF. CDR3 DNA sequence: TGCGCCAGCAGCCTAACCAAGGGGGCGGTATCCACTGAAGCTTTCTTT.

V gene TRBV7-2 combines with J gene TRBJ2-2, with D perhaps matching TRBD1 (5 bases). Germline CDR1 and CDR2: SGHTA and FQGNSA. V was cut by 6 bases and J by 5 bases, with 10 bases left in between. The length of the CDR3 is 13 residues. In DNA form, the CDR3 reads TGTGCCAGCAGAACCCAGGGTACCGGGGAGCTGTTTTTT. It translates to CASRTQGTGELFF.

The V call is TRBV21-1, the J call TRBJ2-1; TRBD1, the table's D call, lacks a check against the DNA. TRBV21-1 is noted as a pseudogene. CDR3 size: 15 residues. CDR3 sequence (DNA): TGTGCCAGCATCCCGAACAGGGGGAAGGACAATGAGCAGTTCTTC. This codes for CASIPNRGKDNEQFF.

The chain links TRBV7-2 to TRBJ2-7; 8 nucleotides match TRBD2. The CDR3 totals 18 residues. V was clipped by 5 bases and J by 0 bases; unmatched bases: 15. In germline, CDR1 is SGHTA, CDR2 FQGNSA. In DNA form, the CDR3 reads TGTGCCAGCAGCGCCGTAGGGAGATTAGCGGGGAGCTCCTACGAGCAGTACTTC. It specifies CASSAVGRLAGSSYEQYF.

This chain joins TRBV6-5 and TRBJ2-7, with unresolved D. Germline CDR1 MNHEY, CDR2 SVGAGI. V gave up 7 bases and J gave up 0 bases, with 16 bases separating them. The CDR3 loop spans 15 amino acids. The CDR3 here is CASTPKWPNSYEQYF. CDR3 DNA: TGTGCCAGCACACCCAAGTGGCCAAACTCCTACGAGCAGTACTTC.

V gene TRBV3-1 (or the pseudogene TRBV3-2) combines with J gene TRBJ2-5; 11 bases are a match to TRBD2. The CDR3 consists of 17 residues. Losses at the gene ends were 1 base for V and 5 bases for J; bases not matched to a gene: 9. CDR1 is LGHDT, CDR2 YNNKEL, per germline (reference sequence). CDR3 in DNA: TGTGCCAGCAGCCAAGTAGCGGGGGGGTTACCTCAGGAGACCCAGTACTTC. Residues: CASSQVAGGLPQETQYF.

The CDR3 DNA reads TGTGCCAGCAGCCAAGAGACTCTAAAGGGGTACGAGCAGTACTTC. Translation gives CASSQETLKGYEQYF. The V gene is TRBV3-1 (or the pseudogene TRBV3-2), the J gene TRBJ2-7, with D possibly being TRBD1 (5 bases). V gave up 0 bases and J gave up 4 bases, with 13 bases separating them. The germline CDR1 and CDR2 sequences are LGHDT and YNNKEL (reference sequence). The CDR3 is 15 residues long.

As for this clone: Other DNA sequences in this specimen translate into the identical CDR3. The chain has TRBV2 and TRBJ2-1, with D perhaps matching TRBD1 (5 bases). The germline gives CDR1 SNHLY, CDR2 FYNNEI. The CDR3 extends over 11 amino acids. The ends were cut back, 2 bases at V and 9 bases at J, with 5 bases in the middle. CDR3: CASSERGEQFF. CDR3 sequence (DNA): TGTGCCAGCAGTGAAAGGGGTGAGCAGTTCTTC.

This chain uses TRBV7-3 with TRBJ1-1; no reliable D call. This CDR3 has 16 amino acids. With 2 bases removed from V and 5 bases from J, the gap between germline ends came to 18 bases. Germline loops: CDR1 SGHTA, CDR2 FQGTGA. CDR3: CASSLPHRVVRTEAFF. In DNA, the CDR3 is TGTGCCAGCAGCTTACCCCACCGGGTCGTTAGGACTGAAGCTTTCTTT.

The J gene is TRBJ2-5, the V gene TRBV12-3 or TRBV12-4; tentatively, D is TRBD1 (6 bases). The length of the CDR3 is 13 residues. V was cut by 2 bases and J by 5 bases, with 9 bases left in between. CDR3 residues: CASSLRQGETQYF. In DNA form, the CDR3 reads TGTGCCAGCAGTTTAAGGCAGGGGGAGACCCAGTACTTC.

This chain connects TRBV7-2 to TRBJ1-1; D is unclear. This CDR3 is built from 14 residues. Trimming took off 2 bases at V and 1 base at J, with 8 bases between the two ends. CDR1 is SGHTA, CDR2 FQGNSA, per germline. This chain's CDR3 is CASSLYAGNTEAFF. The CDR3 DNA follows: TGTGCCAGCAGCTTATATGCAGGGAACACTGAAGCTTTCTTT.

Within the sample, this clone is medium-sized. The J gene is TRBJ2-7, the V gene TRBV27; no clear D. The germline V and J ends were trimmed by 4 bases and 1 base, with 8 bases remaining between them. The V gene's germline CDR1 is MNHEY and CDR2 SMNVEV (reference sequence). CDR3 length equals 13 residues. The CDR3 here is CASSYQSSYEQYF. The CDR3 DNA reads TGTGCCAGCAGTTACCAGTCTTCCTACGAGCAGTACTTC.

In nucleotides, the CDR3 is TGTGCCAGCAGCGCAGACAGGGGGAACACTGAAGCTTTCTTT. It encodes CASSADRGNTEAFF. The V and J genes are TRBV9 and TRBJ1-1; 8 positions match TRBD1. Germline CDR1 is SGDLS and CDR2 is YYNGEE. This CDR3 region has 14 residues. Trimming cost V 3 bases and J 1 base; bases outside gene matches: 2. Complete variable domain (other parts from reference TRBV9 and TRBJ1-1): DSGVTQTPKHLITATGQRVTLRCSPRSGDLSVYWYQQSLDQGLQFLIQYYNGEERAKGNILERFSAQQFPDLHSELNLSSLELGDSALYFCASSADRGNTEAFFGQGTRLTVV.

V usage is TRBV4-3 and J usage is TRBJ2-2, with 8 bases lining up with TRBD1. Unmatched junction bases numbered 9, after V lost 4 bases and J lost 2 bases. CDR3 length: 17 residues. Looked up from germline, CDR1 is LGHNA and CDR2 is YSLEER. Written as DNA, the CDR3 is TGCGCCAGCAGCCCGGGGACAGGTGGCCCCAACACCGGGGAGCTGTTTTTT. Its protein is CASSPGTGGPNTGELFF.

This chain links TRBV5-1 with TRBJ2-2, with no clear D. The germline CDR1 and CDR2 sequences are SGHRS and YFSETQ. The CDR3 loop spans 17 amino acids. Trimming removed 0 bases at V and 0 bases at J, with 12 bases between. Here the CDR3 reads CASSLGLLLTNTGELFF. CDR3 bases: TGCGCCAGCAGCTTGGGACTTTTACTAACGAACACCGGGGAGCTGTTTTTT.

The gene calls are TRBV28 and TRBJ2-1; 9 bases are shared with TRBD1. Germline assignment: CDR1 MDHEN and CDR2 SYDVKM. Germline trimming cut 6 bases from V and 9 bases from J; bases unmatched to any gene: 12. The CDR3 is 15 residues long. In DNA, the CDR3 is TGTGCCAGCAGCACCGGGACAGGGTGGGTCAGTGAGCAGTTCTTC. It encodes CASSTGTGWVSEQFF.